The 27 T cell receptor beta chains below were found in one sample sequenced in a study of CD8+ T cells in alopecia areata. Treatment specified: oral pan-JAK inhibitor, 5-10 mg twice daily. RNA was extracted and reverse transcribed into cDNA as the sequencing template. Libraries were prepared by immunoSEQ multiplex PCR; TCRdb keeps only in-frame clonotypes and omits some of them. In the table there are more than 200,000 clones, roughly 64% of which are singletons. Sequencing was performed on CD4+ T cells sorted from blood, taken at week 4, from a patient treated with tofacitinib. These receptors originate from a human donor with alopecia areata.

The chain employs TRBV30 and TRBJ2-5; the D gene is possibly TRBD2 (6 bases). The CDR3 runs to 12 residues. Germline CDR1 GTSNPN, CDR2 SVGIG (reference sequence). V was trimmed by 8 bases and J by 7 bases, leaving 17 bases between them. The CDR3 is CALAGGSGTQYF. The CDR3 nucleotides are TGTGCCCTGGCTGGGGGGAGCGGGACCCAGTACTTC.

This clone appeared a few times. The rearrangement uses TRBV29-1 and TRBJ2-5, with TRBD1 matching over 7 bases. Trimming took 4 bases from V and 3 from J; bases not matched to a gene: 5. CDR1 is SQVTM, CDR2 ANQGSEA, per germline. The CDR3 contains 13 residues. CDR3 in DNA: TGCAGCGTTGGGTCAGGGGGAAAAGAGACCCAGTACTTC. The encoded protein is CSVGSGGKETQYF.

The gene calls are TRBV2 and TRBJ2-7, with a possible D match to TRBD1 (6 bases). V lost 6 bases, J lost 1 base, and 10 bases lay in between. The CDR3 extends over 13 amino acids. CDR1 and CDR2 (germline): SNHLY, FYNNEI. The CDR3 region is CASSVGTSYEQYF. DNA of the CDR3: TGTGCCAGCAGCGTCGGGACATCCTACGAGCAGTACTTC.

The chain couples TRBV6-1 to TRBJ1-6; D is unclear. Germline V gene sequence: CDR1 MNHNS, CDR2 SASEGT. The CDR3 is 16 residues long. Trimming took off 2 bases at V and 9 bases at J, with 17 bases between the two ends. The CDR3 sequence is CASSEWGKGFASPLHF. Written as DNA, the CDR3 is TGTGCCAGCAGTGAATGGGGTAAGGGCTTCGCTTCACCCCTCCACTTT.

This sequence joins TRBV29-1 and TRBJ1-2; 10 nucleotides match TRBD1. There are 14 residues in the CDR3. Looked up from germline, CDR1 is SQVTM and CDR2 is ANQGSEA. Trimming took 6 bases from V and 3 from J; bases not matched to a gene: 7. The CDR3, as DNA: TGCAGCGTCGGCGGGACAGGGGTTGACTATGGCTACACCTTC. It encodes CSVGGTGVDYGYTF. Full variable domain (remainder filled in from reference TRBV29-1 and TRBJ1-2): SAVISQKPSRDICQRGTSLTIQCQVDSQVTMMFWYRQQPGQSLTLIATANQGSEATYESGFVIDKFPISRPNLTFSTLTVSNMSPEDSSIYLCSVGGTGVDYGYTFGSGTRLTVV.

This clone was detected once. The chain links TRBV18 to TRBJ2-3, with 8 bases identical to TRBD2. CDR1 is KGHSH, CDR2 LQKENI, per germline. V lost 0 bases and J lost 5; bases outside the gene matches: 7. The CDR3 contains 16 residues. The CDR3 protein is CASSPPPGGALDTQYF. The CDR3 coding sequence is TGTGCCAGCTCACCACCTCCCGGGGGGGCCCTAGATACGCAGTATTTT.

The V and J genes are TRBV6-1 and TRBJ2-7; TRBD1 matches at 9 bases. Germline values: CDR1 MNHNS, CDR2 SASEGT. The length of the CDR3 is 13 residues. The junction had 3 bases not matched to a gene; V was cut back by 6 bases and J by 3 bases. CDR3 protein: CASSRDRDYEQYF. The CDR3 bases are TGTGCCAGCAGCCGGGACAGGGACTACGAGCAGTACTTC.

J is TRBJ1-5 and V is TRBV10-3; possibly TRBD1 for D (6 bases). V lost 5 bases, J lost 1 base, and 9 bases lay in between. CDR1 is ENHRY and CDR2 is SYGVKD in the germline V gene. This CDR3 comprises 14 residues. The CDR3 DNA is TGTGCCATCAGTTCACAGGGAAGCAATCAGCCCCAGCATTTT. Translated: CAISSQGSNQPQHF.

As concerns this clone: Different DNA sequences within this sample yield the same CDR3. This chain uses TRBV7-2 with TRBJ2-7, with 8 bases aligning to TRBD2. The CDR3 loop spans 13 amino acids. Germline trimming cut 3 bases from V and 4 bases from J; bases unmatched to any gene: 2. In germline, CDR1 is SGHTA, CDR2 FQGNSA. This CDR3 reads CASSLSGGYEQYF. Here the CDR3 DNA reads TGTGCCAGCAGCTTGAGCGGGGGTTACGAGCAGTACTTC.

This clone appeared a few times. V and J are TRBV29-1 and TRBJ1-1; TRBD1 agrees at 8 bases. Germline values: CDR1 SQVTM, CDR2 ANQGSEA. V trimming: 7 bases; J trimming: 2 bases; junction bases outside the gene matches: 6. The CDR3 covers 13 residues. CDR3 DNA: TGCAGCGCCTCGGGACAGGTAAACACTGAAGCTTTCTTT. Its translation is CSASGQVNTEAFF.

V usage is TRBV5-6 and J usage is TRBJ2-5; either TRBD1 or TRBD2 may supply D (5 bases each). The CDR3 runs 16 residues. V lost 6 bases, J lost 4 bases, and 22 bases lay in between. Per germline, CDR1 SGHDT and CDR2 YYEEEE. The CDR3 loop is CASNRRIKGAGETQYF. The DNA of the CDR3 is TGTGCCAGCAACCGAAGGATCAAAGGGGCGGGAGAGACCCAGTACTTC. The complete variable domain, with remaining parts taken from reference TRBV5-6 and TRBJ2-5, reads DAGVTQSPTHLIKTRGQQVTLRCSPKSGHDTVSWYQQALGQGPQFIFQYYEEEERQRGNFPDRFSGHQFPNYSSELNVNALLLGDSALYLCASNRRIKGAGETQYFGPGTRLLVL.

In its sample, this clone was seen a few times. The gene calls are TRBV5-4 and TRBJ2-5, with a possible D match to TRBD2 (5 bases). This CDR3 is 15 amino acids long. The germline V gene has CDR1 SGHNT and CDR2 YYREEE (reference sequence). V lost 1 base to trimming and J lost 1 base, with 11 bases between them. The CDR3 DNA is TGTGCCAGCAGCTTGCCTAGCCCCGGCCAAGAGACCCAGTACTTC. This gives the protein CASSLPSPGQETQYF.

The J gene is TRBJ1-2, the V gene TRBV6-5; D not resolved. CDR1 is MNHEY and CDR2 is SVGAGI in the germline V gene. Deletions cut 2 bases from V and 2 bases from J, with 15 bases between. CDR3 size: 16 residues. Here the CDR3 DNA reads TGTGCCAGCAGTTACGGGGATCCGGTTTCCAACTATGGCTACACCTTC. Its translation: CASSYGDPVSNYGYTF.

The chain uses TRBV6-5 and TRBJ2-5; TRBD2 agrees at 11 bases. With 6 bases clipped from V and 6 bases from J, the junction kept 3 bases outside the gene matches. Germline lookup yields CDR1 MNHEY and CDR2 SVGAGI. This CDR3 is built from 13 residues. This CDR3 reads CASRTSGVKTQYF. The CDR3 bases are TGTGCCAGCAGGACTAGCGGGGTAAAGACCCAGTACTTC.

V and J are TRBV20-1 and TRBJ2-3; D not certain. This CDR3 has 10 residues. Germline CDR1 DFQATT, CDR2 SNEGSKA (reference sequence). V gave up 6 bases and J gave up 5 bases, with 6 bases separating them. CDR3 coding DNA: TGCAGTGCCGGCCGAGATACGCAGTATTTT. It translates to CSAGRDTQYF.

V gene TRBV18 combines with J gene TRBJ1-2; 7 bases align to TRBD1. V shed 3 bases and J 4 bases; nucleotides not matched to a gene: 2. Germline CDR1 reads KGHSH; CDR2 reads LQKENI. CDR3 length: 13 residues. CDR3 loop: CASSPGQIYGYTF. DNA for the CDR3: TGTGCCAGCTCACCGGGACAGATCTATGGCTACACCTTC.

This chain uses TRBV29-1 with TRBJ2-7; the D gene is possibly TRBD1 (6 bases). The germline CDR1 and CDR2 sequences are SQVTM and ANQGSEA. V was shortened by 8 bases and J by 4 bases, with 15 bases between the two germline ends. The CDR3 has 12 amino acids. CDR3 sequence (DNA): TGCAGCTTCCGGGACATTTCTTACGAGCAGTACTTC. Its translation: CSFRDISYEQYF.

This clone was observed a few times. The chain recombines TRBV5-1 with TRBJ1-2; 7 bases are a match to TRBD1. This CDR3 is 14 amino acids long. Germline values: CDR1 SGHRS, CDR2 YFSETQ. V lost 4 bases and J lost 5; bases outside the gene matches: 8. The CDR3 DNA reads as TGCGCCAGCAGCCAAGGGACAGATGTTTATGGCTACACCTTC. Translating gives CASSQGTDVYGYTF.

This clone was seen a handful of times. The chain joins TRBV30 to TRBJ2-6; D remains ambiguous. The CDR3 has 12 residues. CDR1 is GTSNPN, CDR2 SVGIG, per germline (reference sequence). V lost 7 bases, J lost 2 bases, and 6 bases lay in between. DNA for the CDR3: TGTGCCTTGACTGCTGGGGCCAACGTCCTGACTTTC. Translated, it gives CALTAGANVLTF.

The gene calls are TRBV5-6 and TRBJ2-5; TRBD2 agrees at 11 bases. V lost 4 bases, J lost 5 bases, and 4 bases stayed unmatched. Germline V lookup: CDR1 SGHDT, CDR2 YYEEEE. This CDR3 comprises 14 residues. The CDR3 coding sequence is TGTGCCAGCAGCAGTAGCGGGGGGGCGGAGACCCAGTACTTC. Protein product: CASSSSGGAETQYF. The full variable domain, in which reference TRBV5-6 and TRBJ2-5 provide the parts outside the CDR3, is DAGVTQSPTHLIKTRGQQVTLRCSPKSGHDTVSWYQQALGQGPQFIFQYYEEEERQRGNFPDRFSGHQFPNYSSELNVNALLLGDSALYLCASSSSGGAETQYFGPGTRLLVL.

V is TRBV4-2 and J is TRBJ2-4; D is ambiguous. This CDR3 contains 12 residues. V was shortened by 5 bases and J by 9 bases, with 11 bases between the two germline ends. The V gene's germline CDR1 is LGHNA and CDR2 YNFKEQ. In nucleotides, the CDR3 is TGTGCCAGCAGCTCTCGCATGGGCATTCAGTACTTC. It encodes CASSSRMGIQYF.

The rearrangement joins TRBV11-1 to TRBJ1-2; no reliable D call. This CDR3 is 13 amino acids long. Trimming left V 0 bases short and J 2 bases short, with 4 bases between. Germline CDR1 and CDR2: SGHAT and FQDESV (reference sequence). The CDR3 DNA reads TGTGCCAGCAGCTTAGCAGCAAACTATGGCTACACCTTC. This codes for CASSLAANYGYTF.

The chain recombines TRBV29-1 with TRBJ2-3, with no clear D. The CDR3 sequence is 13 residues long. V shed 4 bases and J shed 2 bases, with 10 bases lying between them. Germline V gives CDR1 SQVTM, CDR2 ANQGSEA. CDR3: CSVVRRFTDTQYF. CDR3 bases: TGCAGCGTTGTCCGTCGGTTCACAGATACGCAGTATTTT.

The chain employs TRBV20-1 and TRBJ1-5, with a tentative D call TRBD1 (6 bases). The germline V gene encodes CDR1 DFQATT and CDR2 SNEGSKA (reference sequence). The CDR3 covers 11 residues. The V gene lost 5 bases and the J gene lost 11 bases, with 13 bases spanning the gap. In DNA form, the CDR3 reads TGCAGTGCTTACAGGGAAAGGGCCCAGCATTTT. Its translation is CSAYRERAQHF.

This chain joins TRBV5-5 and TRBJ2-7, with 9 bases identical to TRBD2. CDR1 SGHKS and CDR2 YYEKEE come from the germline V gene (reference sequence). Unmatched junction bases numbered 14, after V lost 1 base and J lost 0 bases. The CDR3 has 19 residues. The CDR3 is CASSLPYSGGRYSSYEQYF. The CDR3, as DNA: TGTGCCAGCAGCTTGCCCTATAGCGGGGGCCGCTATAGCTCCTACGAGCAGTACTTC.

This chain uses TRBV27 with TRBJ1-6; 10 bases align to TRBD1. Germline V lookup: CDR1 MNHEY, CDR2 SMNVEV (reference sequence). V was pared by 5 bases and J by 14 bases, with 15 bases of the junction left unmatched. The CDR3 loop spans 16 amino acids. For the CDR3, the DNA is TGTGCCAGCAGTCCCCTCCCGCCGGGACAGGGGTTCACCCTCCACTTT. Its translation: CASSPLPPGQGFTLHF.

This clone was counted a single time. The genes are TRBV4-1 and TRBJ2-2; tentatively, D is TRBD1 (7 bases). The V gene lost 4 bases and the J gene lost 4 bases, with 16 bases spanning the gap. The CDR3 is 16 amino acids. Germline CDR1 and CDR2: MGHRA and YSYEKL. The CDR3 spells CASSPGGQGRTGELFF. DNA of the CDR3: TGCGCCAGCAGCCCAGGGGGGCAGGGTCGCACCGGGGAGCTGTTTTTT.